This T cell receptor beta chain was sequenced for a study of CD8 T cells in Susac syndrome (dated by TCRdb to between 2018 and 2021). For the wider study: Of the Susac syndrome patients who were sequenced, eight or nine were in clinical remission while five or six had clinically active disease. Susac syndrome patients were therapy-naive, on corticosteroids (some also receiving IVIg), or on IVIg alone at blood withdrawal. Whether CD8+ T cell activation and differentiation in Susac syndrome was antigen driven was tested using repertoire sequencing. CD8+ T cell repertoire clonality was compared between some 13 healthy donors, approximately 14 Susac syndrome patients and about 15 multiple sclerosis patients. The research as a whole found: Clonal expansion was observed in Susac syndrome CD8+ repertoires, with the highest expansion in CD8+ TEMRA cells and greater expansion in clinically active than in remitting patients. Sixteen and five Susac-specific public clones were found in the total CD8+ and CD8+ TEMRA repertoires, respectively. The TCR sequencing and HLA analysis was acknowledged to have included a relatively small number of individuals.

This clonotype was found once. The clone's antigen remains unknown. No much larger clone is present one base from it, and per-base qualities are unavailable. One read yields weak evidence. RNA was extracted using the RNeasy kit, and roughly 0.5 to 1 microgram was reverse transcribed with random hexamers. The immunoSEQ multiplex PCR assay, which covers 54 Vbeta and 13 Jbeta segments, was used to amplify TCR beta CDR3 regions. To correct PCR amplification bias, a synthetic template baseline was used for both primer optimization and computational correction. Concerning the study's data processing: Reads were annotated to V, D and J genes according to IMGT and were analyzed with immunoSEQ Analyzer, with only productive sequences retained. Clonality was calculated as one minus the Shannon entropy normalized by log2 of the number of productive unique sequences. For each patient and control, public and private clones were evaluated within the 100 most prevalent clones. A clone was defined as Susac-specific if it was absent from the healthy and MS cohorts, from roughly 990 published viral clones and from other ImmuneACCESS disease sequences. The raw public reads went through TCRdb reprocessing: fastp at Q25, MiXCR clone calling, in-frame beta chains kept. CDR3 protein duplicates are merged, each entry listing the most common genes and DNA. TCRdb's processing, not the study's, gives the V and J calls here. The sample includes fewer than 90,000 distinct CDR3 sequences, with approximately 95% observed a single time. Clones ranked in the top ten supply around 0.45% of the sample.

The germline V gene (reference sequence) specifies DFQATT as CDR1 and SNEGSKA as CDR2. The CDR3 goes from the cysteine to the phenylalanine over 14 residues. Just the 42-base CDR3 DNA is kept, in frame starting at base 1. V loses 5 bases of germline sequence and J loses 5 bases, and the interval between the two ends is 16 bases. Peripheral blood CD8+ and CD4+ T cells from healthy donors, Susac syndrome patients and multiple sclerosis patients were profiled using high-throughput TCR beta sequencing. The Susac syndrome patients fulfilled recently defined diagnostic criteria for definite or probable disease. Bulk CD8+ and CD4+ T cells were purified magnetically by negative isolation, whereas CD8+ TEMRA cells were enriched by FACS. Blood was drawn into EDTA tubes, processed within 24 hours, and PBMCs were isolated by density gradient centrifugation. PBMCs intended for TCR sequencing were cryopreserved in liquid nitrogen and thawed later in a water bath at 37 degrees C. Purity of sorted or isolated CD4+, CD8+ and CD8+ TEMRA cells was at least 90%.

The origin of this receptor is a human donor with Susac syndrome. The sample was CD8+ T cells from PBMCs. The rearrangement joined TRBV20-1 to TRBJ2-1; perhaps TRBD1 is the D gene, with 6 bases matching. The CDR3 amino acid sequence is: CSAGGLATDNEQFF. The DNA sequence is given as TGCAGTGCTGGGGGCCTAGCTACCGACAATGAGCAGTTCTTC.